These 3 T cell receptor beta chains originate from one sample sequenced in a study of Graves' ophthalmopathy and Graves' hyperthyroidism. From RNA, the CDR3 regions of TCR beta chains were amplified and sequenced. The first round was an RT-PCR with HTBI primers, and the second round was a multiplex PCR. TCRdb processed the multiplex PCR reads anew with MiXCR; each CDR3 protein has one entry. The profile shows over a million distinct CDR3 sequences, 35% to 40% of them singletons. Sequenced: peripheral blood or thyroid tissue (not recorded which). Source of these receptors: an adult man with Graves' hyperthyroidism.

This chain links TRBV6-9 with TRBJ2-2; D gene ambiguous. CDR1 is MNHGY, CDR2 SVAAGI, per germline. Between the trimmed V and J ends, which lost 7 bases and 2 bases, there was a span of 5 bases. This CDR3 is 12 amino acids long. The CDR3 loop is CASTLNTGELFF. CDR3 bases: TGTGCCAGCACCTTAAACACCGGGGAGCTGTTTTTT.

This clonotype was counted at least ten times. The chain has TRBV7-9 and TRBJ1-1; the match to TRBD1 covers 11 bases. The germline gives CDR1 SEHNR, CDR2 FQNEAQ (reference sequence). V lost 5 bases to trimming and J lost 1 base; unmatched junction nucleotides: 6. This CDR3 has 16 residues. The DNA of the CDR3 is TGTGCCAGCAGCCCAGGGACAGGGGGATCGAACACTGAAGCTTTCTTT. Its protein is CASSPGTGGSNTEAFF.

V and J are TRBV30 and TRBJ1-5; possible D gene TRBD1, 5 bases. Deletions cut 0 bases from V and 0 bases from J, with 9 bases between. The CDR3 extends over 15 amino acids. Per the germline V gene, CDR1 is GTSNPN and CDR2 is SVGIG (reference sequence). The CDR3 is CAWSVAGLSNQPQHF. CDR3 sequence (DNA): TGTGCCTGGAGTGTTGCGGGACTTAGCAATCAGCCCCAGCATTTT.